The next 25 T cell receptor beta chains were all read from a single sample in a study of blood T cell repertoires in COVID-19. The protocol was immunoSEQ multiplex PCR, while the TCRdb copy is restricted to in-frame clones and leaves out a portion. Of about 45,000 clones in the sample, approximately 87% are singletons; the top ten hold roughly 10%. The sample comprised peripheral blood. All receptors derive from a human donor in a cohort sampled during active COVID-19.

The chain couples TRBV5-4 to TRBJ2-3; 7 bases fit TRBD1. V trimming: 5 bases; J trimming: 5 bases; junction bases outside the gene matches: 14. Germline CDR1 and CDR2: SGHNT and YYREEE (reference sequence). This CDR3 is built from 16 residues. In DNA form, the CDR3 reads TGTGCCAGCAGTTCAGTCCGGGACAGTGTTGGAGATACGCAGTATTTT. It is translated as CASSSVRDSVGDTQYF.

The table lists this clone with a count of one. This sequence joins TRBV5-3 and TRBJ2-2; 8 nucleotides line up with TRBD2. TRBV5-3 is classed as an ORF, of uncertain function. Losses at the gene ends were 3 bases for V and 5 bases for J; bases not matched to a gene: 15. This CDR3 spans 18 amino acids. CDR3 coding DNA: TGTGCCAGAAGCTCTCACCAAAAAGCGGGGGCCCGGACCGGGGAGCTGTTTTTT. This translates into CARSSHQKAGARTGELFF.

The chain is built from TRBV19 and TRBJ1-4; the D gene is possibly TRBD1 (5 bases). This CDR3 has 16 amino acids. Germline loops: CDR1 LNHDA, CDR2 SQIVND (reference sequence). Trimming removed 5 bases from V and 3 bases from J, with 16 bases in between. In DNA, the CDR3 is TGTGCCAGTAGTCACACACCCGGGACTCCTAATGAAAAACTGTTTTTT. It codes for CASSHTPGTPNEKLFF.

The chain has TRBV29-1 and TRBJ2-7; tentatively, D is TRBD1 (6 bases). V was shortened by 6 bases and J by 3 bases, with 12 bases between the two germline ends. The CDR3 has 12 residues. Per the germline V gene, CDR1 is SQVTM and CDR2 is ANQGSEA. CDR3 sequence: CSVVTRGYEQYF. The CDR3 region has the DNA TGCAGCGTCGTAACCAGGGGCTACGAGCAGTACTTC.

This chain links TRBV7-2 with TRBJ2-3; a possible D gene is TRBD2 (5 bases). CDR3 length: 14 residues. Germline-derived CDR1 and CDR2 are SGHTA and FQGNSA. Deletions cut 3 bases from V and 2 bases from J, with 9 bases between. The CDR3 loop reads CASSFGGSTDTQYF. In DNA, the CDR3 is TGTGCCAGCAGCTTTGGCGGGTCCACAGATACGCAGTATTTT.

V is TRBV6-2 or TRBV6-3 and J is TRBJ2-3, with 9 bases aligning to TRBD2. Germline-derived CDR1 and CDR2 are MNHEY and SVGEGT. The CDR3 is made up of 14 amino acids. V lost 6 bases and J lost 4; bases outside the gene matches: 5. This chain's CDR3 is CASSSIAGADTQYF. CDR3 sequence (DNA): TGTGCCAGCAGCTCCATAGCGGGGGCAGATACGCAGTATTTT.

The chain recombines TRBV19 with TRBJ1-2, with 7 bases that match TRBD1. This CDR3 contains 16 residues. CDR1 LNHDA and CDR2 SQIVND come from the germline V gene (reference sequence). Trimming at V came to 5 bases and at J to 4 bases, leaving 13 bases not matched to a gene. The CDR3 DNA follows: TGTGCCAGTAGTGGCCGACTAACAGGGGAGTCCTATGGCTACACCTTC. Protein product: CASSGRLTGESYGYTF.

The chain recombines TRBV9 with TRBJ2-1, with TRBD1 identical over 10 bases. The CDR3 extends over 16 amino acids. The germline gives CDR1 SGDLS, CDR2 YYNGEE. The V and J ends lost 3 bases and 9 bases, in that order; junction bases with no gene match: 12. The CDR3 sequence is CASSGGDRGFSREQFF. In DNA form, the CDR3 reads TGTGCCAGCAGCGGCGGGGACAGGGGCTTTAGTCGTGAGCAGTTCTTC.

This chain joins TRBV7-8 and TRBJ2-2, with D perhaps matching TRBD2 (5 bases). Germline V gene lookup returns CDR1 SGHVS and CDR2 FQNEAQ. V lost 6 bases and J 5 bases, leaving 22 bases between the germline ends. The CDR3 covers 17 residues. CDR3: CASRYGGPNAGTGELFF. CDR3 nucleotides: TGTGCCAGCAGGTACGGCGGGCCTAACGCCGGGACCGGGGAGCTGTTTTTT.

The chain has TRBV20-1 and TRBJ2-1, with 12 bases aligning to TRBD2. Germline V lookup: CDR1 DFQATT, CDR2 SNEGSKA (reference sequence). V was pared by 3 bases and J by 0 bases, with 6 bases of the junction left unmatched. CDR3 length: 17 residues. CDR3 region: CSASSLAGGGSYNEQFF. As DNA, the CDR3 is TGCAGTGCTAGTTCACTAGCGGGGGGCGGCTCCTACAATGAGCAGTTCTTC.

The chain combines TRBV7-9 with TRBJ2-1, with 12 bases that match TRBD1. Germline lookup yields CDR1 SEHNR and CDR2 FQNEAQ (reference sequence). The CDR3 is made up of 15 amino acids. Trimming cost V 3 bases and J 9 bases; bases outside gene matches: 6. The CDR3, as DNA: TGTGCCAGCAGCTTGGGACAGGGGGCTCGCGGTGAGCAGTTCTTC. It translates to CASSLGQGARGEQFF.

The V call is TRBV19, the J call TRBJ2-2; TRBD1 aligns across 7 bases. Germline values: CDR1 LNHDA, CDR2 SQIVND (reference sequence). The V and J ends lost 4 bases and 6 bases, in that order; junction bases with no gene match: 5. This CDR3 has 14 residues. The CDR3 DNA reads TGTGCCAGTAGTACTTACAGGGGCTCCGGGGAGCTGTTTTTT. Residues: CASSTYRGSGELFF.

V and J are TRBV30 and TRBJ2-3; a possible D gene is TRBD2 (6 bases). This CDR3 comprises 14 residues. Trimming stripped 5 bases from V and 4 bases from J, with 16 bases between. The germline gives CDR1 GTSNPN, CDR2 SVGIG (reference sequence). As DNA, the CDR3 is TGTGCCTGGCTATACGGGAGCCGCGCAGATACGCAGTATTTT. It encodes CAWLYGSRADTQYF.

CDR3 loop: CASSTQQGLNEKLFF. The CDR3 bases are TGTGCCAGCAGCACCCAGCAGGGGCTTAATGAAAAACTGTTTTTT. The rearrangement joins TRBV11-2 to TRBJ1-4; D may be TRBD1 (6 bases). Germline loops: CDR1 SGHAT, CDR2 FQNNGV. Deletions cut 5 bases from V and 4 bases from J, with 14 bases between. The CDR3 totals 15 residues.

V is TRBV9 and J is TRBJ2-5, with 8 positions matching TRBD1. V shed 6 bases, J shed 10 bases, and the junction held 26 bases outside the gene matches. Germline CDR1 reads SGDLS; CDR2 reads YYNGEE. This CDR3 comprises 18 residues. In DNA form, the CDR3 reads TGTGCCAGCATCTATTATCCCCATACCGGGACAGGAACCTCCCACCAGTACTTC. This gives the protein CASIYYPHTGTGTSHQYF.

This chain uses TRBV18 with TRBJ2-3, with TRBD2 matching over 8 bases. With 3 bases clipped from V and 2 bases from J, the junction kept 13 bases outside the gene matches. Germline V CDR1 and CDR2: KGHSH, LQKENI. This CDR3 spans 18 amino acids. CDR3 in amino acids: CASSPSTGRGEYTDTQYF. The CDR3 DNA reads TGTGCCAGCTCACCGTCGACTGGGCGGGGGGAATACACAGATACGCAGTATTTT.

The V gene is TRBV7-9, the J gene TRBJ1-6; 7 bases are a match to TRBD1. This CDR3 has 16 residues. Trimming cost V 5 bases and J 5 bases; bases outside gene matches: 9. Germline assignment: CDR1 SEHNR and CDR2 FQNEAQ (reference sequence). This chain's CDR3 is CASSHPAGTDNSPLHF. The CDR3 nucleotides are TGTGCCAGCAGCCACCCAGCCGGGACAGATAATTCACCCCTCCACTTT.

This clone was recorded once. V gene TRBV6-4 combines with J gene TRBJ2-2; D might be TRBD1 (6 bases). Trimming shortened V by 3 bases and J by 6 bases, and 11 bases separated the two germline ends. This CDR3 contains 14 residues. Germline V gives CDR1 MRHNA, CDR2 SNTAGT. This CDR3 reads CASSELKGAGELFF. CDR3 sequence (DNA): TGTGCCAGCAGTGAATTGAAGGGGGCCGGGGAGCTGTTTTTT.

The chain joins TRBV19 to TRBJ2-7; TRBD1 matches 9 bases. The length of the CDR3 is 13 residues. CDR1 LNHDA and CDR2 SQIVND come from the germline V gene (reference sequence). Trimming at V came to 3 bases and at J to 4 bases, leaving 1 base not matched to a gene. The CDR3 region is CASSMGQGYEQYF. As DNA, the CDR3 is TGTGCCAGTAGTATGGGACAGGGTTACGAGCAGTACTTC.

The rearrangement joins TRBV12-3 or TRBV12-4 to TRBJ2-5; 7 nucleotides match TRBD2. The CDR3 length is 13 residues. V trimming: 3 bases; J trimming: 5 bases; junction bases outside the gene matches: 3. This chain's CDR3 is CASSFAGVETQYF. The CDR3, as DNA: TGTGCCAGCAGTTTTGCGGGGGTCGAGACCCAGTACTTC.

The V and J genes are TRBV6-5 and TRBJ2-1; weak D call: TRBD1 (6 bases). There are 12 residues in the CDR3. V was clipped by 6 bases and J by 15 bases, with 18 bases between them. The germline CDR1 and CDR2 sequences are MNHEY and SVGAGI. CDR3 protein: CASRDIGQRGFF. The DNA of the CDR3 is TGTGCCAGCAGGGATATCGGACAGAGGGGGTTCTTC.

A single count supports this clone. The CDR3 DNA reads as TGTGCCAGCAGTTATCCCTCACAGGGAAAGACTGAAGCTTTCTTT. Translating gives CASSYPSQGKTEAFF. The chain combines TRBV6-5 with TRBJ1-1, with a possible D match to TRBD1 (6 bases). From germline, CDR1 is MNHEY and CDR2 SVGAGI. Between the trimmed V and J ends, which lost 3 bases and 5 bases, there was a span of 16 bases. The CDR3 runs 15 residues.

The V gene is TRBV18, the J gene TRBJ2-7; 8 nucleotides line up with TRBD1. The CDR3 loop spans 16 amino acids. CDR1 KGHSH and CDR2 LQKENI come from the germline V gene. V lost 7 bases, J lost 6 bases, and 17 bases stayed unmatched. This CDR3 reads CASLTTSGQGSGEQYF. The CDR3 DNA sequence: TGTGCCAGCTTAACCACCTCTGGACAGGGCTCTGGCGAGCAGTACTTC.

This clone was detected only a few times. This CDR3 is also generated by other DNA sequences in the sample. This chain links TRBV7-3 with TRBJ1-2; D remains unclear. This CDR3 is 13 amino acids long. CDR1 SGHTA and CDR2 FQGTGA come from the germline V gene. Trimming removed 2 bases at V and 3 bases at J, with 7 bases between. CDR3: CASSLGGDYGYTF. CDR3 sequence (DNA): TGTGCCAGCAGCTTAGGCGGAGACTATGGCTACACCTTC.

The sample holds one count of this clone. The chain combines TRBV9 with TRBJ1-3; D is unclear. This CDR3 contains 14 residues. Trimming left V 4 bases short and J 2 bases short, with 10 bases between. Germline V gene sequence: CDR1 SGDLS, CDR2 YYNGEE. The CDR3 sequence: CASSRLDAGNTIYF. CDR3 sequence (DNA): TGTGCCAGCAGCCGACTTGACGCTGGAAACACCATATATTTT. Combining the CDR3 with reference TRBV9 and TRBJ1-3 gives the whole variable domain DSGVTQTPKHLITATGQRVTLRCSPRSGDLSVYWYQQSLDQGLQFLIQYYNGEERAKGNILERFSAQQFPDLHSELNLSSLELGDSALYFCASSRLDAGNTIYFGEGSWLTVV.